These 6 T cell receptor beta chains were all obtained from the same sample, sequenced in a study of T cells in Graves' hyperthyroidism and ophthalmopathy. Amplified regions were TCR beta CDR3 sequences from RNA transcripts. The TCR CDR3 was amplified in a first-round RT-PCR using the HTBI primer set. In TCRdb, the multiplex PCR reads were re-called with MiXCR into one record per CDR3 protein. The sample lists approximately 530,000 distinct CDR3 sequences, 15% to 20% occurring once. The sequencing input was blood. These receptors came from a woman younger than 30 with Graves' hyperthyroidism.

Comment on this clonotype: Since a much larger clone is just one base distant, this may be a read error. No conserved phenylalanine or tryptophan ends this CDR3, so it is likely a read error. The rearrangement links TRBV6-1 to TRBJ1-1; D may be TRBD1 (6 bases). CDR1 is MNHNS, CDR2 SASEGT, per germline. CDR3 length equals 15 residues. Trimming took 6 bases from V and 4 from J, leaving 18 bases between them. As DNA, the CDR3 is TGTGCCAGCAGCCCGCACCTCACAGGGTCCACTGAAGCTTTCCTT. Amino acids: CASSPHLTGSTEAFL.

This chain joins TRBV7-2 and TRBJ1-2; D not resolved. The germline gives CDR1 SGHTA, CDR2 FQGNSA. The V end was cut by 5 bases, the J end by 4 bases, with 14 bases between. The CDR3 contains 14 residues. This CDR3 is CASSPGQEGYGYTF. The CDR3 DNA follows: TGTGCCAGCAGCCCCGGGCAGGAGGGCTATGGCTACACCTTC.

This clonotype was counted ten times or more. The V and J genes are TRBV12-3 or TRBV12-4 and TRBJ1-5; the match to TRBD1 covers 7 bases. The trim removed 6 bases at V and 2 bases at J, leaving 7 bases unmatched. The CDR3 is made up of 15 amino acids. The DNA for the CDR3 is TGTGCCAGCAGGCCCACAGGGGCTGGCAATCAGCCCCAGCATTTT. Translated: CASRPTGAGNQPQHF.

In this sample, this clonotype turned up many times. The V call is TRBV28, the J call TRBJ2-7; D gene unclear. The CDR3 has 13 residues. CDR1 is MDHEN, CDR2 SYDVKM, per germline. Trimming pared 8 bases from V and 3 bases from J, leaving 14 bases between. The CDR3 nucleotides read TGTGCCAGCGCTGAGGTGACAAGCTACGAGCAGTACTTC. Protein sequence: CASAEVTSYEQYF.

This clonotype was recorded a few times. The V and J genes are TRBV29-1 and TRBJ1-1, with D possibly TRBD1 on 5 matching bases. The germline V and J ends were trimmed by 3 bases and 0 bases, with 14 bases remaining between them. This CDR3 has 15 amino acids. Germline V gene data show CDR1 as SQVTM and CDR2 as ANQGSEA. The CDR3 nucleotides read TGCAGCGTTGATGGTTGGCGACAGATGAACACTGAAGCTTTCTTT. Protein sequence: CSVDGWRQMNTEAFF.

The chain recombines TRBV7-9 with TRBJ2-7, with D tentatively TRBD2 (5 bases). CDR1 SEHNR and CDR2 FQNEAQ come from the germline V gene (reference sequence). The CDR3 consists of 15 residues. Deletions cut 2 bases from V and 5 bases from J, with 16 bases between. CDR3 bases: TGTGCCAGCAGCTTACCCCGGGGTACCCGTGACGAGCAGTACTTC. Protein sequence: CASSLPRGTRDEQYF.